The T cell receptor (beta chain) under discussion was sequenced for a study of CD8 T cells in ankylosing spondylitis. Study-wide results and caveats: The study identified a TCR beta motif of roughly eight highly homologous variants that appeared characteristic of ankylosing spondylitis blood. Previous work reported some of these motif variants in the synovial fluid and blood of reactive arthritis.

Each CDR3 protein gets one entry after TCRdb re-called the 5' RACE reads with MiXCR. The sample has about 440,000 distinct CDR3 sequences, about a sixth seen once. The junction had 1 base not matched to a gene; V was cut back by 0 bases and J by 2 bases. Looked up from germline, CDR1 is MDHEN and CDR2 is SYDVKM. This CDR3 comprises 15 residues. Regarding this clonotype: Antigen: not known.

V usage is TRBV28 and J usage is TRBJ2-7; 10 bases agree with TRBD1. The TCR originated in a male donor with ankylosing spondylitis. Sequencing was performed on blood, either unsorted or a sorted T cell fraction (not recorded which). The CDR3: CASSLWGQGTYEQYF. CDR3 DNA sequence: TGTGCCAGCAGTTTATGGGGACAGGGGACCTACGAGCAGTACTTC.